This T cell receptor (beta chain) was observed in a study of T cell changes during pregnancy in multiple sclerosis. The data were produced by immunoSEQ multiplex PCR, yet TCRdb's version contains in-frame clones alone and is incomplete. The sample gives 85,000 to 130,000 clones, more than 80% of which show up once; around 1.6% is in the top ten. V was shortened by 6 bases and J by 2 bases, with 17 bases between the two germline ends. CDR1 is MNHEY, CDR2 SVGAGI, per germline. The CDR3 has 15 residues. The sequences come from peripheral blood, collected before pregnancy. The sequence came from a female donor with multiple sclerosis, enrolled in a pregnancy study. The chain couples TRBV6-5 to TRBJ2-7, with D possibly TRBD2 on 6 matching bases. The CDR3 DNA follows: TGTGCCAGCAGCCGCGGCAAGGCGGGACCCTACGAGCAGTACTTC. This codes for CASSRGKAGPYEQYF.